The 31 T cell receptor beta chains presented below share a single source sample, sequenced in a study of graft-versus-host responses after intestinal transplantation. Method: immunoSEQ multiplex PCR; TCRdb's copy keeps in-frame clones and lacks some. The sample has about 27,000 clones, more than 80% seen once. Sequencing was performed on PBMCs, taken 18 days after transplant. The receptors derive from a human patient who received an intestinal transplant, so some T cells may come from the graft donor.

The chain uses TRBV18 and TRBJ2-1; D is possibly TRBD1 or TRBD2 (6 bases each). Per germline, CDR1 KGHSH and CDR2 LQKENI. Trimming stripped 3 bases from V and 8 bases from J, with 14 bases between. The CDR3 is made up of 14 amino acids. CDR3 region: CASSPGSRGDEQFF. In DNA form, the CDR3 reads TGTGCCAGCTCACCGGGTTCTAGGGGGGATGAGCAGTTCTTC. Based on the CDR3 plus reference TRBV18 and TRBJ2-1, the full variable domain is NAGVMQNPRHLVRRRGQEARLRCSPMKGHSHVYWYRQLPEEGLKFMVYLQKENIIDESGMPKERFSAEFPKEGPSILRIQQVVRGDSAAYFCASSPGSRGDEQFFGPGTRLTVL.

This clone was seen once. The chain uses TRBV19 and TRBJ2-7; D ambiguous. V lost 1 base, J lost 2 bases, and 12 bases lay in between. CDR3 length: 15 residues. Per the germline V gene, CDR1 is LNHDA and CDR2 is SQIVND (reference sequence). CDR3 in amino acids: CASSIGYSRTYEQYF. Written as DNA, the CDR3 is TGTGCCAGTAGTATAGGGTACAGTCGAACCTACGAGCAGTACTTC.

V usage is TRBV5-1 and J usage is TRBJ2-5, with D possibly called TRBD1 or TRBD2 (6 bases each). This CDR3 has 14 residues. In germline, CDR1 is SGHRS, CDR2 YFSETQ. The V and J ends lost 2 bases and 5 bases respectively, with 13 bases between them. Here the CDR3 reads CASSFSGAGETQYF. The CDR3 region has the DNA TGCGCCAGCAGCTTTTCGGGGGCCGGGGAGACCCAGTACTTC. Together with reference TRBV5-1 and TRBJ2-5, the CDR3 gives the full variable domain: KAGVTQTPRYLIKTRGQQVTLSCSPISGHRSVSWYQQTPGQGLQFLFEYFSETQRNKGNFPGRFSGRQFSNSRSEMNVSTLELGDSALYLCASSFSGAGETQYFGPGTRLLVL.

The chain has TRBV14 and TRBJ1-2; 7 nucleotides align to TRBD1. Germline V gene data show CDR1 as SGHDN and CDR2 as FVKESK. V shed 1 base and J 5 bases; nucleotides not matched to a gene: 4. The length of the CDR3 is 14 residues. CDR3 sequence: CASSQVGGAYGYTF. As DNA, the CDR3 is TGTGCCAGCAGCCAAGTAGGGGGCGCATATGGCTACACCTTC.

This clone was counted between two and nine times. Here the CDR3 reads CASSSFSGGEHEQFF. CDR3 DNA: TGTGCCAGCAGCTCCTTTAGCGGGGGGGAACATGAGCAGTTCTTC. V is TRBV7-6 and J is TRBJ2-1, with 11 nucleotides matching TRBD2. With 4 bases clipped from V and 8 bases from J, the junction kept 7 bases outside the gene matches. Per the germline V gene, CDR1 is SGHVS and CDR2 is FNYEAQ. The CDR3 length is 15 residues.

The chain carries TRBV9 and TRBJ2-3; tentative D call: TRBD2 (7 bases). Trimming pared 4 bases from V and 2 bases from J, leaving 14 bases between. The germline V gene encodes CDR1 SGDLS and CDR2 YYNGEE. This CDR3 comprises 15 residues. This chain's CDR3 is CASSPAGALTDTQYF. The CDR3 DNA sequence: TGTGCCAGCAGCCCCGCGGGGGCCCTCACAGATACGCAGTATTTT.

This clone was seen once. The rearrangement links TRBV20-1 to TRBJ1-1, with D hard to call. Per the germline V gene, CDR1 is DFQATT and CDR2 is SNEGSKA (reference sequence). V lost 6 bases, J lost 6 bases, and 11 bases lay in between. CDR3 length: 11 amino acids. The CDR3 sequence: CSASLYAEAFF. For the CDR3, the DNA is TGCAGTGCGAGTTTGTACGCTGAAGCTTTCTTT.

The chain has TRBV2 and TRBJ2-3; the match to TRBD2 covers 10 bases. This CDR3 has 15 residues. With V trimmed by 2 bases and J by 6 bases, 5 bases remained unmatched. Germline V gene data show CDR1 as SNHLY and CDR2 as FYNNEI. The CDR3 is CASSEPSGGMDTQYF. CDR3 DNA: TGTGCCAGCAGTGAACCTAGCGGGGGAATGGATACGCAGTATTTT.

The chain is built from TRBV7-2 and TRBJ2-3; D possibly corresponds to TRBD1 (6 bases). The V gene lost 2 bases and the J gene lost 5 bases, with 14 bases spanning the gap. The CDR3 length is 15 residues. Per the germline V gene, CDR1 is SGHTA and CDR2 is FQGNSA. CDR3 protein: CASSLSGAQGDTQYF. The CDR3 DNA sequence: TGTGCCAGCAGCTTATCAGGGGCGCAAGGAGATACGCAGTATTTT.

CDR3 nucleotides: TGTGCCACCCACCGGGGCTTAACCACTGAAGCTTTCTTT. Translated: CATHRGLTTEAFF. V gene TRBV7-2 combines with J gene TRBJ1-1; possible D gene TRBD1, 5 bases. The germline V gene has CDR1 SGHTA and CDR2 FQGNSA. The CDR3 spans 13 residues. Trimming stripped 10 bases from V and 4 bases from J, with 16 bases between.

This sequence joins TRBV6-5 and TRBJ1-5; D uncertain. The V and J ends lost 0 bases and 5 bases respectively, with 8 bases between them. This CDR3 has 14 residues. The germline V gene encodes CDR1 MNHEY and CDR2 SVGAGI. The CDR3 sequence is CASSYSKGYQPQHF. The CDR3 bases are TGTGCCAGCAGTTACTCGAAAGGGTATCAGCCCCAGCATTTT.

V gene TRBV19 combines with J gene TRBJ1-4; D unresolved. Germline assignment: CDR1 LNHDA and CDR2 SQIVND (reference sequence). V was pared by 3 bases and J by 2 bases, with 10 bases between. This CDR3 comprises 15 residues. The CDR3 region has the DNA TGTGCCAGTAGTATTAGTGGAATGACTAATGAAAAACTGTTTTTT. Its protein product is CASSISGMTNEKLFF.

The chain combines TRBV5-5 with TRBJ1-1, with D unclear. V was cut by 2 bases and J by 1 base, with 9 bases left in between. The germline gives CDR1 SGHKS, CDR2 YYEKEE (reference sequence). This CDR3 is built from 14 residues. In nucleotides, the CDR3 is TGTGCCAGCAGCTTTTTCCAAGGGAACACTGAAGCTTTCTTT. Protein sequence: CASSFFQGNTEAFF.

This chain's CDR3 is CASSLAQGAREQYF. CDR3 nucleotides: TGTGCCAGCAGCTTAGCACAGGGGGCGCGAGAGCAGTACTTC. This rearrangement joins TRBV7-8 to TRBJ2-7; 9 positions match TRBD1. Germline assignment: CDR1 SGHVS and CDR2 FQNEAQ. The J segment lost 7 bases and the V segment lost 0 bases, leaving 4 bases of the junction unmatched. This CDR3 comprises 14 residues.

In DNA form, the CDR3 reads TGTGCCAGCAGCTTTCAGGGACTCCAAGAGACCCAGTACTTC. Encoded protein: CASSFQGLQETQYF. The chain combines TRBV11-3 with TRBJ2-5; maybe TRBD2 (6 bases). This CDR3 has 14 amino acids. CDR1 is SGHNT and CDR2 is YENEEA in the germline V gene. Trimming left V 3 bases short and J 1 base short, with 9 bases between.

The chain links TRBV15 to TRBJ2-1; D may be TRBD1 (5 bases). Per the germline V gene, CDR1 is LNHNV and CDR2 is YYDKDF (reference sequence). The V gene lost 1 base and the J gene lost 0 bases, with 13 bases spanning the gap. The CDR3 sequence is 17 residues long. The CDR3 nucleotides read TGTGCCACCAGCAGAGGCCATAGGGGCGGCTCCTACAATGAGCAGTTCTTC. Translating gives CATSRGHRGGSYNEQFF. The complete variable domain, with remaining parts taken from reference TRBV15 and TRBJ2-1, reads DAMVIQNPRYQVTQFGKPVTLSCSQTLNHNVMYWYQQKSSQAPKLLFHYYDKDFNNEADTPDNFQSRRPNTSFCFLDIRSPGLGDTAMYLCATSRGHRGGSYNEQFFGPGTRLTVL.

This chain connects TRBV27 to TRBJ1-6; D is unresolved. Germline V CDR1 and CDR2: MNHEY, SMNVEV (reference sequence). This CDR3 comprises 24 residues. The V end lost 5 bases, the J end lost 0 bases, and 35 bases lay between the germline ends. The CDR3 DNA is TGTGCCAGCAGTACCCAGCCCTCCCTGGTAAGTAGCACTGTAGCCGGCTCCTATAATTCACCCCTCCACTTT. Translated, it gives CASSTQPSLVSSTVAGSYNSPLHF.

In its sample, this clone was seen once. The rearrangement joins TRBV27 to TRBJ2-7; a weak D match, TRBD1 (5 bases). There are 15 residues in the CDR3. V lost 4 bases and J 2 bases, leaving 15 bases between the germline ends. Germline loops: CDR1 MNHEY, CDR2 SMNVEV (reference sequence). CDR3 protein: CASSSFSDTPYEQYF. The CDR3 bases are TGTGCCAGCAGTTCATTCTCGGACACACCCTACGAGCAGTACTTC.

The rearrangement uses TRBV7-9 and TRBJ2-1, with D maybe TRBD2 (6 bases). Per the germline V gene, CDR1 is SEHNR and CDR2 is FQNEAQ (reference sequence). V was pared by 4 bases and J by 2 bases, with 12 bases between. This CDR3 region has 15 residues. CDR3 loop: CASSSAGNAYNEQFF. CDR3 DNA sequence: TGTGCCAGCAGCTCCGCGGGGAACGCCTACAATGAGCAGTTCTTC. Combining the CDR3 with reference TRBV7-9 and TRBJ2-1 gives the whole variable domain DTGVSQNPRHKITKRGQNVTFRCDPISEHNRLYWYRQTLGQGPEFLTYFQNEAQLEKSRLLSDRFSAERPKGSFSTLEIQRTEQGDSAMYLCASSSAGNAYNEQFFGPGTRLTVL.

The rearrangement uses TRBV10-2 and TRBJ1-6, with TRBD1 matching over 9 bases. J was trimmed by 9 bases and V by 3 bases; bases with no gene match: 9. The germline gives CDR1 WSHSY, CDR2 SAAADI. The CDR3 extends over 16 amino acids. DNA of the CDR3: TGCGCCAGCAGTGAAGACAGGGGGGTTCAAGGTTCACCCCTCCACTTT. Residues: CASSEDRGVQGSPLHF.

This chain uses TRBV1 with TRBJ1-1. TRBV1 is flagged as a pseudogene. CDR3 size: 15 residues. Here the CDR3 reads CTSSQSGGCCINAFF. The DNA of the CDR3 is TGCACCAGCAGCCAATCGGGGGGCTGTTGTATTAACGCTTTCTTT.

This chain links TRBV27 with TRBJ2-2; D possibly corresponds to TRBD1 (6 bases). V was pared by 10 bases and J by 1 base, with 13 bases between. The germline CDR1 and CDR2 sequences are MNHEY and SMNVEV (reference sequence). The CDR3 contains 14 residues. The DNA of the CDR3 is TGTGCCACCACACTGACAGGGAACACCGGGGAGCTGTTTTTT. Residues: CATTLTGNTGELFF.

The CDR3: CASSIDLGSWQFF. As DNA, the CDR3 is TGTGCCAGTAGTATAGATCTAGGGTCCTGGCAGTTCTTC. The chain combines TRBV19 with TRBJ2-1; D remains unclear. V shed 0 bases and J shed 12 bases, with 12 bases lying between them. The CDR3 runs 13 residues. Germline assignment: CDR1 LNHDA and CDR2 SQIVND (reference sequence).

Only one count was recorded for this clone. The chain is built from TRBV11-3 and TRBJ2-3; D is possibly TRBD1 (6 bases). V lost 7 bases and J lost 1, with 24 bases in between. Per the germline V gene, CDR1 is SGHNT and CDR2 is YENEEA. CDR3 length equals 18 residues. For the CDR3, the DNA is TGTGCCAGCACCCACGGACAGTCTGTTGGGTATGGCACAGATACGCAGTATTTT. Protein sequence: CASTHGQSVGYGTDTQYF.

J is TRBJ2-2 and V is TRBV25-1, with a tentative D call TRBD2 (6 bases). V shed 8 bases and J shed 2 bases, with 9 bases lying between them. Looked up from germline, CDR1 is MGHDK and CDR2 is SYGVNS. The CDR3 totals 13 residues. CDR3 residues: CASWDSNTGELFF. The CDR3 nucleotides are TGTGCCAGCTGGGACTCCAACACCGGGGAGCTGTTTTTT.

This chain links TRBV9 with TRBJ1-1, with D perhaps TRBD1 (5 bases). Germline loops: CDR1 SGDLS, CDR2 YYNGEE. The CDR3 contains 16 residues. V lost 5 bases and J 0 bases, leaving 17 bases between the germline ends. The CDR3 DNA follows: TGTGCCAGCAGTGGGGGGGGTCTGACGGTGAACACTGAAGCTTTCTTT. This translates into CASSGGGLTVNTEAFF.

The rearrangement links TRBV5-1 to TRBJ2-1, with 13 bases identical to TRBD2. Looked up from germline, CDR1 is SGHRS and CDR2 is YFSETQ. The CDR3 totals 15 residues. J was trimmed by 7 bases and V by 2 bases; bases with no gene match: 3. CDR3 sequence reads: CASSFTSGGANEQFF. The CDR3 nucleotides read TGCGCCAGCAGCTTTACTAGCGGGGGGGCAAATGAGCAGTTCTTC.

Note on this clone: Within the sample, other DNA sequences also encode this same CDR3. The V call is TRBV12-2, the J call TRBJ1-1; the listed D gene, TRBD1, was not tested against the DNA. TRBV12-2 is a pseudogene segment. The CDR3 is 14 residues long. The CDR3 DNA reads as TGTGCGAGTCGCTTATGCGGCAAACAGGCTGAAGCTTTCTTT. It specifies CASRLCGKQAEAFF.

The rearrangement joins TRBV18 to TRBJ2-2; D not certain. This CDR3 has 11 residues. Germline values: CDR1 KGHSH, CDR2 LQKENI. V lost 6 bases, J lost 3 bases, and 2 bases lay in between. The CDR3 protein is CASSDTGELFF. The CDR3 DNA follows: TGTGCCAGCTCCGACACCGGGGAGCTGTTTTTT.

This chain joins TRBV5-6 and TRBJ1-1; D is perhaps TRBD1 (5 bases). V lost 3 bases and J 1 base, leaving 16 bases between the germline ends. CDR3 length equals 16 residues. The germline CDR1 and CDR2 sequences are SGHDT and YYEEEE. In DNA form, the CDR3 reads TGTGCCAGCAGCTCCCGGCCGGGACTAGGGAACACTGAAGCTTTCTTT. It specifies CASSSRPGLGNTEAFF.

The rearrangement links TRBV4-1 to TRBJ1-1, with D hard to call. The V and J ends lost 0 bases and 1 base respectively, with 9 bases between them. Per germline, CDR1 MGHRA and CDR2 YSYEKL. This CDR3 is 15 amino acids long. CDR3 region: CASSQEATQNTEAFF. In DNA form, the CDR3 reads TGCGCCAGCAGCCAAGAGGCCACACAGAACACTGAAGCTTTCTTT.